Presented here are 32 T cell receptor beta chains from one specimen sequenced in a study of cytomegalovirus exposure and HLA in healthy donors. PCR primers comprised 60 Vbeta and 13 Jbeta primers. TCRdb keeps only in-frame clones here, not all; method: immunoSEQ multiplex PCR. This table lists 90,000 to 120,000 clones. The sample taken for sequencing was PBMCs. The receptors were sampled from a man aged 45-65 years in good health and CMV-seronegative.

This chain joins TRBV6-6 and TRBJ1-1; maybe TRBD1 (6 bases). The CDR3 runs to 13 residues. The V end lost 6 bases, the J end lost 6 bases, and 14 bases lay between the germline ends. Germline lookup yields CDR1 MNHNY and CDR2 SVGAGI (reference sequence). CDR3 bases: TGTGCCAGCAGCGAAAACAGGGAAGCTGAAGCTTTCTTT. Amino acids: CASSENREAEAFF.

V and J are TRBV5-1 and TRBJ1-4, with TRBD1 identical over 9 bases. V shed 4 bases and J 8 bases; nucleotides not matched to a gene: 9. Germline-derived CDR1 and CDR2 are SGHRS and YFSETQ. The CDR3 length is 15 residues. CDR3 DNA sequence: TGCGCCAGCAGCGCGCAACAGGGGGCGCAGGAAAAACTGTTTTTT. This gives the protein CASSAQQGAQEKLFF.

The J gene is TRBJ1-5, the V gene TRBV28, with D possibly TRBD1 on 5 matching bases. This CDR3 is 18 amino acids long. Trimming took off 1 base at V and 0 bases at J, with 16 bases between the two ends. Germline V gene data show CDR1 as MDHEN and CDR2 as SYDVKM. CDR3 protein: CASSLFLGAANSNQPQHF. Written as DNA, the CDR3 is TGTGCCAGCAGTTTATTTCTAGGGGCAGCAAATAGCAATCAGCCCCAGCATTTT.

The gene calls are TRBV5-1 and TRBJ2-1; tentative D call: TRBD1 (6 bases). CDR3 length: 14 amino acids. CDR1 and CDR2 (germline): SGHRS, YFSETQ. Trimming pared 1 base from V and 4 bases from J, leaving 9 bases between. CDR3 protein: CASSLSQGYNEQFF. Here the CDR3 DNA reads TGCGCCAGCAGCTTGAGTCAGGGGTACAATGAGCAGTTCTTC.

The gene calls are TRBV11-3 and TRBJ2-1; the match to TRBD2 covers 15 bases. The CDR3 has 15 residues. Trimming at V came to 5 bases and at J to 8 bases, leaving 4 bases not matched to a gene. Per germline, CDR1 SGHNT and CDR2 YENEEA. The CDR3 loop is CASSPGLAGGYEQFF. The CDR3 DNA follows: TGTGCCAGCAGCCCGGGACTAGCGGGAGGATATGAGCAGTTCTTC.

The J gene is TRBJ1-2, the V gene TRBV7-2; D ambiguous. This CDR3 comprises 12 residues. The V end lost 3 bases, the J end lost 2 bases, and 4 bases lay between the germline ends. Germline V CDR1 and CDR2: SGHTA, FQGNSA. The CDR3 coding sequence is TGTGCCAGCAGCTTGACAAACTATGGCTACACCTTC. This encodes CASSLTNYGYTF. Full variable domain (remainder filled in from reference TRBV7-2 and TRBJ1-2): GAGVSQSPSNKVTEKGKDVELRCDPISGHTALYWYRQSLGQGLEFLIYFQGNSAPDKSGLPSDRFSAERTGGSVSTLTIQRTQQEDSAVYLCASSLTNYGYTFGSGTRLTVV.

V usage is TRBV7-8 and J usage is TRBJ1-1, with 7 bases lining up with TRBD1. Unmatched junction bases numbered 5, after V lost 4 bases and J lost 6 bases. CDR1 and CDR2 (germline): SGHVS, FQNEAQ. The CDR3 has 13 amino acids. The CDR3 protein is CASSYDRDAEAFF. CDR3 in DNA: TGTGCCAGCAGCTATGACAGGGATGCTGAAGCTTTCTTT.

The chain has TRBV10-3 and TRBJ2-7, with D maybe TRBD1 (7 bases). V lost 11 bases, J lost 2 bases, and 16 bases lay in between. CDR1 ENHRY and CDR2 SYGVKD come from the germline V gene. The CDR3 is 13 residues long. The CDR3 spells CASGGTVAYEQYF. DNA for the CDR3: TGTGCCTCCGGCGGGACAGTCGCCTACGAGCAGTACTTC.

The chain recombines TRBV12-5 with TRBJ2-7; TRBD1 matches at 10 bases. The germline CDR1 and CDR2 sequences are LGHNT and FRNRAP. V dropped 5 bases and J dropped 2; count of bases not matched to a gene: 6. The CDR3 covers 15 residues. The CDR3 DNA reads as TGTGCTAGTGGTCCGTGGACAGGGGGTCCCTACGAGCAGTACTTC. This encodes CASGPWTGGPYEQYF.

V gene TRBV4-3 combines with J gene TRBJ1-1; tentative D call: TRBD1 (5 bases). Germline V gene sequence: CDR1 LGHNA, CDR2 YSLEER. V was cut by 1 base and J by 6 bases, with 27 bases left in between. This CDR3 region has 19 residues. CDR3 protein: CASSQVWGDLKDVGPEAFF. The CDR3 nucleotides are TGCGCCAGCAGCCAAGTCTGGGGGGACTTGAAGGACGTGGGCCCTGAAGCTTTCTTT.

This chain joins TRBV6-1 and TRBJ1-1; 8 nucleotides match TRBD1. Germline trimming cut 6 bases from V and 3 bases from J; bases unmatched to any gene: 9. The length of the CDR3 is 15 residues. Germline loops: CDR1 MNHNS, CDR2 SASEGT. The CDR3 protein is CASRPGTGRDTEAFF. The DNA of the CDR3 is TGTGCCAGCAGACCCGGGACAGGTCGAGACACTGAAGCTTTCTTT.

In DNA, the CDR3 is TGTGCCAGCTCACCCTTAATACAGGGGGCGTTCGGGGAGCTGTTTTTT. Translated: CASSPLIQGAFGELFF. V usage is TRBV18 and J usage is TRBJ2-2, with 9 bases fitting TRBD1. Unmatched junction bases numbered 9, after V lost 3 bases and J lost 7 bases. Germline values: CDR1 KGHSH, CDR2 LQKENI. This CDR3 spans 16 amino acids.

V is TRBV5-4 and J is TRBJ2-1; unclear D gene. CDR3 length equals 16 residues. Per germline, CDR1 SGHNT and CDR2 YYREEE (reference sequence). The ends were cut back, 2 bases at V and 0 bases at J, with 12 bases in the middle. The CDR3 nucleotides are TGTGCCAGCAGCTTTAGACACCTGAGCTCCTACAATGAGCAGTTCTTC. This translates into CASSFRHLSSYNEQFF.

The V call is TRBV30, the J call TRBJ2-1; D is perhaps TRBD2 (5 bases). The CDR3 extends over 14 amino acids. Germline V gives CDR1 GTSNPN, CDR2 SVGIG (reference sequence). With 0 bases removed from V and 7 bases from J, the gap between germline ends came to 13 bases. CDR3 DNA: TGTGCCTGGAGTGTGAGGGCAGGAAGAAATGAGCAGTTCTTC. This gives the protein CAWSVRAGRNEQFF.

The chain couples TRBV6-6 to TRBJ2-7, with a possible D match to TRBD2 (6 bases). CDR3 length: 13 amino acids. Germline V gives CDR1 MNHNY, CDR2 SVGAGI (reference sequence). V lost 5 bases and J lost 4, with 12 bases in between. This CDR3 reads CASSARGGYEQYF. Here the CDR3 DNA reads TGTGCCAGCAGTGCGCGGGGTGGGTACGAGCAGTACTTC.

Written as DNA, the CDR3 is TGTGCCAGTAGTCCTCGGAGAGATCAGCCCCAGCATTTT. Translated, it gives CASSPRRDQPQHF. This chain links TRBV19 with TRBJ1-5; D ambiguous. The length of the CDR3 is 13 residues. Looked up from germline, CDR1 is LNHDA and CDR2 is SQIVND (reference sequence). The V and J ends lost 5 bases and 5 bases respectively, with 10 bases between them.

The chain employs TRBV5-1 and TRBJ2-7, with 7 bases aligning to TRBD1. Germline CDR1 is SGHRS and CDR2 is YFSETQ. V lost 7 bases to trimming and J lost 0 bases; unmatched junction nucleotides: 4. The CDR3 totals 13 residues. This CDR3 is CASWDRNSYEQYF. The CDR3 DNA reads as TGCGCCAGCTGGGACAGAAACTCCTACGAGCAGTACTTC. Using reference TRBV5-1 and TRBJ2-7 for the parts outside the CDR3, the full variable domain is KAGVTQTPRYLIKTRGQQVTLSCSPISGHRSVSWYQQTPGQGLQFLFEYFSETQRNKGNFPGRFSGRQFSNSRSEMNVSTLELGDSALYLCASWDRNSYEQYFGPGTRLTVT.

J is TRBJ1-2 and V is TRBV18; 8 nucleotides align to TRBD1. CDR1 and CDR2 from the germline V gene are KGHSH and LQKENI. With V trimmed by 3 bases and J by 3 bases, 6 bases remained unmatched. The CDR3 consists of 15 residues. The DNA of the CDR3 is TGTGCCAGCTCACCCGCAGGGGGCGCGGACTATGGCTACACCTTC. Translated: CASSPAGGADYGYTF.

V usage is TRBV27 and J usage is TRBJ1-2, with TRBD1 as a possible D gene (5 bases). CDR1 is MNHEY and CDR2 is SMNVEV in the germline V gene (reference sequence). V shed 2 bases and J shed 4 bases, with 8 bases lying between them. The length of the CDR3 is 13 residues. CDR3 residues: CASSLGGSYGYTF. CDR3 DNA sequence: TGTGCCAGCAGTTTAGGGGGGTCCTATGGCTACACCTTC.

The V and J genes are TRBV7-9 and TRBJ1-1; D gene ambiguous. With 3 bases removed from V and 5 bases from J, the gap between germline ends came to 19 bases. Germline-derived CDR1 and CDR2 are SEHNR and FQNEAQ (reference sequence). The CDR3 runs 16 residues. For the CDR3, the DNA is TGTGCCAGCAGCTTTACGCGGCCCAATCTCGGGACTGAAGCTTTCTTT. Its translation: CASSFTRPNLGTEAFF.

This sequence joins TRBV18 and TRBJ2-5; no clear D. The CDR3 sequence is 17 residues long. V dropped 3 bases and J dropped 6 bases, with 23 bases sitting between them. Germline CDR1 reads KGHSH; CDR2 reads LQKENI. DNA of the CDR3: TGTGCCAGCTCACCCCTAAGTCCCCCGCGGAACATGCAGACCCAGTACTTC. Its protein is CASSPLSPPRNMQTQYF.

The CDR3 DNA is TGTGCCAGCAGCTTCCAAATAGGACTTCTCAATGAGCAGTTCTTC. Encoded protein: CASSFQIGLLNEQFF. The chain has TRBV7-2 and TRBJ2-1; tentative D call: TRBD2 (5 bases). CDR1 and CDR2 (germline): SGHTA, FQGNSA. The CDR3 loop spans 15 amino acids. V shed 3 bases and J shed 6 bases, with 15 bases lying between them.

This rearrangement joins TRBV5-1 to TRBJ2-3, with 9 nucleotides matching TRBD1. The germline CDR1 and CDR2 sequences are SGHRS and YFSETQ. This CDR3 comprises 17 residues. The J segment lost 4 bases and the V segment lost 5 bases, leaving 14 bases of the junction unmatched. The CDR3 spells CASRLDRGGGVADTQYF. The CDR3 DNA is TGCGCCAGCAGACTTGACAGGGGGGGAGGTGTGGCAGATACGCAGTATTTT.

This rearrangement joins TRBV6-1 to TRBJ2-7; 11 bases map to TRBD1. Germline V lookup: CDR1 MNHNS, CDR2 SASEGT. Trimming took 7 bases from V and 5 from J; bases not matched to a gene: 10. The CDR3 length is 15 residues. CDR3 bases: TGTGCCAGCACGGGACAGGGGGGTTTTATCCACGAGCAGTACTTC. Its protein is CASTGQGGFIHEQYF.

The chain employs TRBV29-1 and TRBJ1-2; no clear D gene. Between the trimmed V and J ends, which lost 3 bases and 3 bases, there was a span of 5 bases. CDR1 SQVTM and CDR2 ANQGSEA come from the germline V gene. CDR3 size: 11 residues. In nucleotides, the CDR3 is TGCAGCGTTGACAGCGACTATGGCTACACCTTC. Its translation is CSVDSDYGYTF.

The chain combines TRBV6-1 with TRBJ2-4; 7 nucleotides agree with TRBD2. After removal of 3 bases from V and 9 bases from J, the junction contained 5 bases not matched to a gene. CDR3 length: 13 amino acids. The germline V gene has CDR1 MNHNS and CDR2 SASEGT. CDR3 nucleotide sequence: TGTGCCAGCAGTGACACGGGGGGAGGCATTCAGTACTTC. Its translation: CASSDTGGGIQYF.

The chain is built from TRBV5-1 and TRBJ1-1; 7 bases line up with TRBD1. The germline V gene has CDR1 SGHRS and CDR2 YFSETQ. The junction had 5 bases not matched to a gene; V was cut back by 1 base and J by 2 bases. The CDR3 totals 15 residues. For the CDR3, the DNA is TGCGCCAGCAGCTTGCTTGGACAGGTTAACACTGAAGCTTTCTTT. Amino acid sequence: CASSLLGQVNTEAFF.

V gene TRBV11-3 combines with J gene TRBJ2-2; 10 nucleotides match TRBD2. The CDR3 contains 16 residues. V was pared by 1 base and J by 13 bases, with 12 bases of the junction left unmatched. In germline, CDR1 is SGHNT, CDR2 YENEEA. CDR3 nucleotide sequence: TGTGCCAGCAGCTTAGGGGTTAGCGGGGGGCCGAACACGCTGTTTTTT. Translating it yields CASSLGVSGGPNTLFF.

With regard to this clone: One end of the junction does not line up with germline, which may come from a read error. Additional DNA sequences in this sample encode the identical CDR3. The J gene is TRBJ1-5, the V gene TRBV19; perhaps TRBD1 as D (5 bases). This CDR3 is built from 15 residues. Germline-derived CDR1 and CDR2 are LNHDA and SQIVND (reference sequence). The CDR3 DNA follows: TGCGCCAGTAGTATCGAGGGGCAGGGAGGTCAGCCCCAGCATTTT. It is translated as CASSIEGQGGQPQHF.

The V call is TRBV12-5, the J call TRBJ1-4; possible D gene TRBD1, 6 bases. The germline V gene has CDR1 LGHNT and CDR2 FRNRAP. V lost 6 bases and J lost 4, with 18 bases in between. The CDR3 has 16 residues. The CDR3 bases are TGTGCTAGTGGGCCGAGCATGACAGGCGGTAATGAAAAACTGTTTTTT. This sequence encodes CASGPSMTGGNEKLFF.

As concerns this clone: One end of the junction varies from germline; a read error may be responsible. The rearrangement joins TRBV5-6 to TRBJ1-1, with D possibly matching TRBD1 (6 bases). Germline lookup yields CDR1 SGHDT and CDR2 YYEEEE. The CDR3 has 15 amino acids. CDR3 DNA: TGTGCCAGCAGTTTGGGGGCAGTGCGGAACACTGAAGCTTTCTTT. This sequence encodes CASSLGAVRNTEAFF. Drawing the rest from reference TRBV5-6 and TRBJ1-1, the complete variable domain is DAGVTQSPTHLIKTRGQQVTLRCSPKSGHDTVSWYQQALGQGPQFIFQYYEEEERQRGNFPDRFSGHQFPNYSSELNVNALLLGDSALYLCASSLGAVRNTEAFFGQGTRLTVV.

The chain recombines TRBV6-1 with TRBJ2-5; 7 bases align to TRBD2. Trimming at V came to 6 bases and at J to 7 bases, leaving 14 bases not matched to a gene. This CDR3 comprises 15 residues. Germline V gene data show CDR1 as MNHNS and CDR2 as SASEGT. The CDR3 nucleotides are TGTGCCAGCAGGGCCCCGGGGGGTTCAAGCGGGACCCAGTACTTC. This gives the protein CASRAPGGSSGTQYF.